This passage covers 6 T cell receptor beta chains from one sample sequenced in a study of T cells in Graves' hyperthyroidism and ophthalmopathy. Amplification of TCR beta CDR3 regions used RNA as the template. Initially, a first-round RT-PCR of the TCR CDR3 employed the HTBI primer set. MiXCR, applied by TCRdb to the multiplex PCR reads, yields one record per CDR3 protein. The data contain some 500,000 distinct CDR3 sequences, approximately 15% of them singletons. The sample taken for sequencing was blood. The receptor set was obtained from a woman aged 18-35 years with Graves' hyperthyroidism.

This clonotype was recorded at least ten times. This rearrangement joins TRBV11-3 to TRBJ2-1; D may be TRBD1 (5 bases). The CDR3 has 18 amino acids. The V end was cut by 1 base, the J end by 4 bases, with 20 bases between. Germline CDR1 is SGHNT and CDR2 is YENEEA. CDR3 residues: CASSLVGAPLFRYNEQFF. The CDR3 DNA follows: TGTGCCAGCAGCTTAGTAGGGGCGCCCCTCTTCCGTTACAATGAGCAGTTCTTC.

This clonotype was seen only a few times. This rearrangement joins TRBV6-5 to TRBJ2-2; 14 nucleotides line up with TRBD2. The length of the CDR3 is 22 residues. CDR1 and CDR2 (germline): MNHEY, SVGAGI. V shed 0 bases, J shed 3 bases, and the junction held 15 bases outside the gene matches. CDR3 sequence (DNA): TGTGCCAGCAGTTACTCGTCGTTCAGGGGGGGACTAGCGGGAGTCGACACCGGGGAGCTGTTTTTT. This codes for CASSYSSFRGGLAGVDTGELFF.

This clonotype was seen ten or more times. This rearrangement joins TRBV7-9 to TRBJ2-7; TRBD2 might be the D (5 bases). V gave up 7 bases and J gave up 0 bases, with 16 bases separating them. The CDR3 loop spans 15 amino acids. Germline CDR1 and CDR2: SEHNR and FQNEAQ (reference sequence). As DNA, the CDR3 is TGTGCCAGCAACGGCGATCAGCGGCACTCCTACGAGCAGTACTTC. Amino acids: CASNGDQRHSYEQYF.

This clonotype appeared many times. The chain recombines TRBV4-1 with TRBJ1-1; D is perhaps TRBD1 (6 bases). The length of the CDR3 is 15 residues. V was clipped by 4 bases and J by 5 bases, with 17 bases between them. Looked up from germline, CDR1 is MGHRA and CDR2 is YSYEKL. CDR3 coding DNA: TGCGCCAGCAGCCGATTAGACAGGCCGAATACTGAAGCTTTCTTT. Residues: CASSRLDRPNTEAFF.

This clonotype was recorded at least ten times. The V and J genes are TRBV6-1 and TRBJ2-7, with 10 nucleotides matching TRBD2. V dropped 8 bases and J dropped 3; count of bases not matched to a gene: 7. CDR1 is MNHNS, CDR2 SASEGT, per germline. The CDR3 is made up of 14 amino acids. The CDR3 nucleotides read TGTGCCAGCGTAAGGACTAGCGGAAACTACGAGCAGTACTTC. Translating it yields CASVRTSGNYEQYF.

This clonotype was seen many times. The chain employs TRBV30 and TRBJ2-2; TRBD2 agrees at 12 bases. The J segment lost 4 bases and the V segment lost 2 bases, leaving 5 bases of the junction unmatched. CDR3 size: 16 residues. The germline V gene has CDR1 GTSNPN and CDR2 SVGIG (reference sequence). The CDR3: CAWSPLAGGGTGELFF. As DNA, the CDR3 is TGTGCCTGGAGTCCCCTAGCGGGAGGGGGCACCGGGGAGCTGTTTTTT.